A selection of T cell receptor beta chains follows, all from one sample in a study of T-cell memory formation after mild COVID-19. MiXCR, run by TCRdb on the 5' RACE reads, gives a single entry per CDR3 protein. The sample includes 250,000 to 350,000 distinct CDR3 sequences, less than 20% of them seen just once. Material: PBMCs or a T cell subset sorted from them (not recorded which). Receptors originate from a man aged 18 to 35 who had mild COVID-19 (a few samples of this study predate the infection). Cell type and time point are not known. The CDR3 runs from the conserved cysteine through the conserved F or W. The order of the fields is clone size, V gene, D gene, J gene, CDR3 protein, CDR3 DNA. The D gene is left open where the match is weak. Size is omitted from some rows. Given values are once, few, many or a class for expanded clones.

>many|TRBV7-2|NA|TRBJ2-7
CASSLGLAFYEQYF
TGTGCCAGCAGCTTAGGTCTAGCGTTCTACGAGCAGTACTTC
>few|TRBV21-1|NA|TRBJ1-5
CASGLSRDSYNQPQHF
TGTGCCAGCGGACTAAGCCGGGACAGCTACAATCAGCCCCAGCATTTT
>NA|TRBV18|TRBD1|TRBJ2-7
CASSPRTTGQGVTYEQYF
TGTGCCAGCTCACCCAGAACAACGGGACAGGGGGTAACCTACGAGCAGTACTTC
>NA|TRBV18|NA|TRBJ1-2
CASSRQGTSVDTF
TGTGCCAGCTCACGGCAGGGTACGAGTGTAGACACCTTC
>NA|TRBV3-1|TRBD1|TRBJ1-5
CASSLGTGHNQPQHF
TGTGCCAGCAGCCTGGGGACAGGCCATAATCAGCCCCAGCATTTT
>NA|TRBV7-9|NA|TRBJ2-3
CASSSAGPDTQYF
TGTGCCAGCAGCTCAGCAGGGCCAGATACGCAGTATTTT
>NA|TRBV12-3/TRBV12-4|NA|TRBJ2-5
CASTMGGASGETQYF
TGTGCCAGCACCATGGGGGGGGCTAGCGGAGAGACCCAGTACTTC
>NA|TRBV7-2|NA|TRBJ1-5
CASSQRGGMSNQPQHF
TGTGCCAGCAGCCAGAGAGGCGGGATGAGCAATCAGCCCCAGCATTTT
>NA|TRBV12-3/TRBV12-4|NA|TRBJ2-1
CASSLRDFGYNEQFF
TGTGCCAGCAGTCTCCGGGACTTCGGTTACAATGAGCAGTTCTTC
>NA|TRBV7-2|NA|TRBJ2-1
CASSLALGYNEQFF
TGTGCCAGCAGCTTAGCCCTGGGCTACAATGAGCAGTTCTTC